The source of this T cell receptor (beta chain) is a study of blood T cell repertoires in COVID-19. This clone was seen a single time. Germline assignment: CDR1 SGHTA and CDR2 FQGNSA. The length of the CDR3 is 16 residues. V gave up 5 bases and J gave up 1 base; unmatched junction bases: 9. Those designated as exposed participants met a COVID-19 case within 2 weeks before study entry. Measured with immunoSEQ multiplex PCR; TCRdb has only the in-frame clones, and not every one. The table shows 200,000 to 300,000 clones, with 83% occurring only once. The chain uses TRBV7-2 and TRBJ2-3; 7 bases agree with TRBD2. This TCR was recovered from a woman between 40 and 50 years old who had been exposed to COVID-19. Specimen: PBMCs or T cells enriched from blood (not recorded which). CDR3 in amino acids: CASSPGERGGTDTQYF. The DNA of the CDR3 is TGTGCCAGCAGCCCGGGGGAGCGGGGCGGCACAGATACGCAGTATTTT. The variable domain in full, completed from reference TRBV7-2 and TRBJ2-3, reads GAGVSQSPSNKVTEKGKDVELRCDPISGHTALYWYRQSLGQGLEFLIYFQGNSAPDKSGLPSDRFSAERTGGSVSTLTIQRTQQEDSAVYLCASSPGERGGTDTQYFGPGTRLTVL.